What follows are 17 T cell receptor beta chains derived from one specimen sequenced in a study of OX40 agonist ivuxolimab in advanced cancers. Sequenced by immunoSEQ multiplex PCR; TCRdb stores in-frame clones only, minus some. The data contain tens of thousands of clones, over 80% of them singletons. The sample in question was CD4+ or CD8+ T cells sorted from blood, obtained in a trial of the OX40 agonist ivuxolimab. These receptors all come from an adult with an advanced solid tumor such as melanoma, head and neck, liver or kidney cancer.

CDR3 coding DNA: TGTGCCAGCAGCAAGGGACAGGGGGTACCGGGCACCTTC. Translated: CASSKGQGVPGTF. The gene calls are TRBV5-8 and TRBJ1-2; 11 bases are shared with TRBD1. Germline loops: CDR1 SGHTS, CDR2 YDEGEE. The junction had 9 bases not matched to a gene; V was cut back by 4 bases and J by 13 bases. The CDR3 loop spans 13 amino acids. Full variable domain (remainder filled in from reference TRBV5-8 and TRBJ1-2): EAGVTQSPTHLIKTRGQQATLRCSPISGHTSVYWYQQALGLGLQFLLWYDEGEERNRGNFPPRFSGRQFPNYSSELNVNALELEDSALYLCASSKGQGVPGTFGSGTRLTVV.

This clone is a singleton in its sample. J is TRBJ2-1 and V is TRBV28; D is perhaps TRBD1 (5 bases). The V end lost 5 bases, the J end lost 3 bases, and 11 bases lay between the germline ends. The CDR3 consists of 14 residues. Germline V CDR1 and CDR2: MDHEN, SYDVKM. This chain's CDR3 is CASSLRQNYNEQFF. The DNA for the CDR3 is TGTGCCAGCAGTCTCCGACAGAACTACAATGAGCAGTTCTTC.

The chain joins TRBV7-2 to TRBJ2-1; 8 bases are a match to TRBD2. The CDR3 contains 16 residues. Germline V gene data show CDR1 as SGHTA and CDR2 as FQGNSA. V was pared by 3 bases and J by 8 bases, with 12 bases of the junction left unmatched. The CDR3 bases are TGTGCCAGCAGCTTCCAACCGGGACTAGTATTGTATGAGCAGTTCTTC. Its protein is CASSFQPGLVLYEQFF.

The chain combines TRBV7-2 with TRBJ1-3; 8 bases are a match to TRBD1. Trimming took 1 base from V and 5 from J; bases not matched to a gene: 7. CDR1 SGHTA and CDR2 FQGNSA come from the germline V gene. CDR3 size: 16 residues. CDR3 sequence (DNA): TGTGCCAGCAGCTTAGGGGACAGGTTTTTTCGAAACACCATATATTTT. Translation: CASSLGDRFFRNTIYF.

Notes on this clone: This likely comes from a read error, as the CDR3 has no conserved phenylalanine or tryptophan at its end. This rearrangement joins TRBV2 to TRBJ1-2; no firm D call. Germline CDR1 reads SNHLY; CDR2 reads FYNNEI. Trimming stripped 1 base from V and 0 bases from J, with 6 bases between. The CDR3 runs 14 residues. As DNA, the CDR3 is TGTGCCAGCAGTGAAGAAGGCACTAACTATGGCTACACCCTC. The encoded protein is CASSEEGTNYGYTL.

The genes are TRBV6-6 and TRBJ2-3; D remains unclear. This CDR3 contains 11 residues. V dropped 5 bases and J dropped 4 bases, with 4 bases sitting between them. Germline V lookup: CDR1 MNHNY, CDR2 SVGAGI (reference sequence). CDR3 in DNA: TGTGCCAGCAGTCCGTCAGATACGCAGTATTTT. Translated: CASSPSDTQYF.

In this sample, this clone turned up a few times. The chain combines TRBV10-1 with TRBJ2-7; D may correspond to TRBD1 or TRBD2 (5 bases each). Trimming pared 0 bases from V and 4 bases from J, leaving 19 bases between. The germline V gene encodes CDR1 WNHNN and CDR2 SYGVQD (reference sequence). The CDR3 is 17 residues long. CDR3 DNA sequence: TGCGCCAGCAGTGAGTCGGGGGACGGAATCCTTTCGTACGAGCAGTACTTC. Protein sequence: CASSESGDGILSYEQYF.

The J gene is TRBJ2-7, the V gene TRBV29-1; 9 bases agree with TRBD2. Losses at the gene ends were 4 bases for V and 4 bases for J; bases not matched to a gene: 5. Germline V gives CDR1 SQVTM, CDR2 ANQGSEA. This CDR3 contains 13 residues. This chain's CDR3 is CSVAGREGYEQYF. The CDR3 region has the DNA TGCAGCGTTGCCGGGCGGGAGGGTTACGAGCAGTACTTC.

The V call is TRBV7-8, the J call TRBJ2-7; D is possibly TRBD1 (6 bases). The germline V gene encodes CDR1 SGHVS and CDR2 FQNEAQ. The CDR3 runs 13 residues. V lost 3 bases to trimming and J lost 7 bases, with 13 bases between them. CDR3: CASSFWGQGEQYF. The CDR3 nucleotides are TGTGCCAGCAGCTTTTGGGGGCAGGGGGAGCAGTACTTC.

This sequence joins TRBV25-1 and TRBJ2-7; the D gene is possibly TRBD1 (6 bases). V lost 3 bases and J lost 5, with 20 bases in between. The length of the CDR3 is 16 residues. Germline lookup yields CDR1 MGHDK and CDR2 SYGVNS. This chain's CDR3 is CASSELTGTSSHEQYF. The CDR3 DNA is TGTGCCAGCAGTGAGTTGACGGGGACATCAAGTCACGAGCAGTACTTC.

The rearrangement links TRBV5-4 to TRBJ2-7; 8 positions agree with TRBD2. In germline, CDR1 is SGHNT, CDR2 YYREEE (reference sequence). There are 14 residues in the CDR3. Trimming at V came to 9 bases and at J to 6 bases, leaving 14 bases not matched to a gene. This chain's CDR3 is CATEPPSGSSEQYF. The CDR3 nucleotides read TGTGCCACCGAACCCCCGAGCGGGAGTAGCGAGCAGTACTTC.

This CDR3 is CAIKTGVDGYTF. CDR3 coding DNA: TGTGCCATAAAGACAGGGGTTGATGGCTACACCTTC. The V gene is TRBV28, the J gene TRBJ1-2; 8 positions agree with TRBD1. V dropped 10 bases and J dropped 6; count of bases not matched to a gene: 7. The V gene's germline CDR1 is MDHEN and CDR2 SYDVKM. CDR3 length: 12 amino acids.

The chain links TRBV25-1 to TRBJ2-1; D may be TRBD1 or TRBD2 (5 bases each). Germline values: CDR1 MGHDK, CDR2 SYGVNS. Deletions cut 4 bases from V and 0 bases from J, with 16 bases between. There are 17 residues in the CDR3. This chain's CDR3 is CASSGAPGTSSYNEQFF. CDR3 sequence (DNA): TGTGCCAGCAGTGGGGCCCCCGGGACGAGCTCCTACAATGAGCAGTTCTTC. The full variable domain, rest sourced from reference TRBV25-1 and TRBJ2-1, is EADIYQTPRYLVIGTGKKITLECSQTMGHDKMYWYQQDPGMELHLIHYSYGVNSTEKGDLSSESTVSRIRTEHFPLTLESARPSHTSQYLCASSGAPGTSSYNEQFFGPGTRLTVL.

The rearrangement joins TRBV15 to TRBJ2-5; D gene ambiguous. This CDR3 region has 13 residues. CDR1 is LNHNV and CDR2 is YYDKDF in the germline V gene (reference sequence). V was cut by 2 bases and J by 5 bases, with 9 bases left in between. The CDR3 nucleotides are TGTGCCACCAGCAGAAAAGCCCCCGAGACCCAGTACTTC. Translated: CATSRKAPETQYF.

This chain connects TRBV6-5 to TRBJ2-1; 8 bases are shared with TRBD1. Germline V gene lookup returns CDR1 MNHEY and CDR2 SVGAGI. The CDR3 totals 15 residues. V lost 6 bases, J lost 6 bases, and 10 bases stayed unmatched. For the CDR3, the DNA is TGTGCCAGCAGCCGGGGACAGGTATCGGGCAATGAGCAGTTCTTC. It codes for CASSRGQVSGNEQFF.

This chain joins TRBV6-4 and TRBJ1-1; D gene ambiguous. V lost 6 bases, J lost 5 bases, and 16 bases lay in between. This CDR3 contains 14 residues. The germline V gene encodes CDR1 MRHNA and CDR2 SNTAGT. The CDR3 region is CASSKQNSRTEAFF. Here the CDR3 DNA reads TGTGCCAGCAGCAAACAGAACTCTCGGACTGAAGCTTTCTTT.

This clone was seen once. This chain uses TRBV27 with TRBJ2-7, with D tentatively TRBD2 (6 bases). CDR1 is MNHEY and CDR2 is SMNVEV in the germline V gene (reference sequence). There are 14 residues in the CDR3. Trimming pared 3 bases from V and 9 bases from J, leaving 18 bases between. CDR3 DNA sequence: TGTGCCAGCAGTTTCCGAGGGGCGGGATTGGGGCAGTACTTC. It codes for CASSFRGAGLGQYF.